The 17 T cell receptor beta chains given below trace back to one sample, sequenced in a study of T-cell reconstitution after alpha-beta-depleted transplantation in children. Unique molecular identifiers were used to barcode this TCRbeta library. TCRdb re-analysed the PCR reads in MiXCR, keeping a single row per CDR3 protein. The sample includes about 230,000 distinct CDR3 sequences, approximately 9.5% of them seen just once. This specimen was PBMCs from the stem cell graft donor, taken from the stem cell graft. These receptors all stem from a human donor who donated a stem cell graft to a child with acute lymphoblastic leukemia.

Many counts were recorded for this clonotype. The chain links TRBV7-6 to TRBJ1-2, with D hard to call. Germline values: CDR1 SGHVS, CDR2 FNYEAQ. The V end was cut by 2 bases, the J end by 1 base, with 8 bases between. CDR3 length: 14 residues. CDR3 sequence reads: CASSLSGSNYGYTF. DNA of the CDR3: TGTGCCAGCAGCTTATCCGGCAGTAACTATGGCTACACCTTC.

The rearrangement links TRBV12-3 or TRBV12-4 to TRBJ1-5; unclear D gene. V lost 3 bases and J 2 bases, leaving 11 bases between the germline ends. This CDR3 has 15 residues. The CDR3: CASSFGGSGNQPQHF. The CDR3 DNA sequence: TGTGCCAGCAGTTTCGGTGGATCGGGCAATCAGCCCCAGCATTTT.

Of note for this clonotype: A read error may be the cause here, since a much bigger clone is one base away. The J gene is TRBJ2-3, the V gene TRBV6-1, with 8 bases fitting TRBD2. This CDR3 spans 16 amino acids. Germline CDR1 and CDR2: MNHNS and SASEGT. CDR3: CASRFTSGGIGDTLYF. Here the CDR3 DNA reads TGTGCCAGCAGATTTACCAGCGGGGGTATCGGAGATACGCTGTATTTT.

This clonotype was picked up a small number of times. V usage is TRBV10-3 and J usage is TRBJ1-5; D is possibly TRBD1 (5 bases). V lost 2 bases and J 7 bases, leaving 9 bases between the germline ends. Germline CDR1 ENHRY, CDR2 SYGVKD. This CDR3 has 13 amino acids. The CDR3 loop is CAISEGAGQPQHF. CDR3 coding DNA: TGTGCCATCAGTGAGGGGGCTGGGCAGCCCCAGCATTTT.

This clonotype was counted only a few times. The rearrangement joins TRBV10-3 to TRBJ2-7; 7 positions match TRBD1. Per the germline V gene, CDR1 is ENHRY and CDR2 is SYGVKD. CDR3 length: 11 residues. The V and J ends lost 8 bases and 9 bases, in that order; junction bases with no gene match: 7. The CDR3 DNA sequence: TGTGCCATCGGGGCAGGGGGTGTGCAGTACTTC. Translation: CAIGAGGVQYF.

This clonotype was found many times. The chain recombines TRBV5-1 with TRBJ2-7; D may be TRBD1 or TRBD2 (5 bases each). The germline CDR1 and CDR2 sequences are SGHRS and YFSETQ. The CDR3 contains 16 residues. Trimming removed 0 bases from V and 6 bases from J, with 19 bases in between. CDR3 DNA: TGCGCCAGCAGCTTGGTGATTTCGGGGCCATCGGGCGAGCAGTACTTC. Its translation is CASSLVISGPSGEQYF. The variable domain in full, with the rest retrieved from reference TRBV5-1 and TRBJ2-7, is KAGVTQTPRYLIKTRGQQVTLSCSPISGHRSVSWYQQTPGQGLQFLFEYFSETQRNKGNFPGRFSGRQFSNSRSEMNVSTLELGDSALYLCASSLVISGPSGEQYFGPGTRLTVT.

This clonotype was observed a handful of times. The CDR3 sequence is CASKEGLAKNIQYF. The CDR3 DNA reads TGTGCCAGTAAGGAAGGTCTAGCCAAAAACATTCAGTACTTC. V usage is TRBV19 and J usage is TRBJ2-4; D not certain. V was clipped by 7 bases and J by 0 bases, with 10 bases between them. The CDR3 extends over 14 amino acids. CDR1 LNHDA and CDR2 SQIVND come from the germline V gene (reference sequence).

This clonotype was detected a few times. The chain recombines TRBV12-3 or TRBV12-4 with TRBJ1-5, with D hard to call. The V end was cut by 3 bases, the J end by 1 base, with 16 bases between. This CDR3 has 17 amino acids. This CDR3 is CASSFNTYDPSNQPQHF. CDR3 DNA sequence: TGTGCCAGCAGTTTCAACACCTACGACCCCAGCAATCAGCCCCAGCATTTT.

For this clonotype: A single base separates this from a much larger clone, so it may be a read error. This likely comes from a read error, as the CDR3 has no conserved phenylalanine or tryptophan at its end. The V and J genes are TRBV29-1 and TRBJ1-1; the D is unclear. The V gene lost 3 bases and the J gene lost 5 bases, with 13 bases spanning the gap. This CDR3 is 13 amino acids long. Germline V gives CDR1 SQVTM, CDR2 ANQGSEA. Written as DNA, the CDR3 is TGCAGCGTTGAGGTAGCCCCTAGGACTGAAGCTTTCTGT. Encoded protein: CSVEVAPRTEAFC.

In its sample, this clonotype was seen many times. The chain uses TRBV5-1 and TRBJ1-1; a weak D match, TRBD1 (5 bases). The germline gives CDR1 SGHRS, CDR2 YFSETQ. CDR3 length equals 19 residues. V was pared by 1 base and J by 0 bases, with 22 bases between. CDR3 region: CASSLSRDYQPYLNTEAFF. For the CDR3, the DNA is TGCGCCAGCAGCTTGTCCAGGGACTATCAACCTTACTTGAACACTGAAGCTTTCTTT. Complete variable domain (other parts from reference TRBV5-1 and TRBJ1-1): KAGVTQTPRYLIKTRGQQVTLSCSPISGHRSVSWYQQTPGQGLQFLFEYFSETQRNKGNFPGRFSGRQFSNSRSEMNVSTLELGDSALYLCASSLSRDYQPYLNTEAFFGQGTRLTVV.

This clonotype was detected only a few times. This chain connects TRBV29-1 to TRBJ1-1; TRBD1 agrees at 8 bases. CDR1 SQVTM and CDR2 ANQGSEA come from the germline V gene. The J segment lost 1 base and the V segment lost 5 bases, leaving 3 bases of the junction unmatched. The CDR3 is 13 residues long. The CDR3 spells CSVYRGWNTEAFF. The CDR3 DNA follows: TGCAGCGTTTACAGGGGGTGGAACACTGAAGCTTTCTTT.

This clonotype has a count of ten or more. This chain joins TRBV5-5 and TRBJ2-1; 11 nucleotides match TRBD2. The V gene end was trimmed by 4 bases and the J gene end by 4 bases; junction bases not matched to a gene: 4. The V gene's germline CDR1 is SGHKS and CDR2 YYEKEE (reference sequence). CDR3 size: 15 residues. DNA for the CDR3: TGTGCCAGCAGCCTAACTAGCGGGGGTTACAATGAGCAGTTCTTC. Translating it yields CASSLTSGGYNEQFF.

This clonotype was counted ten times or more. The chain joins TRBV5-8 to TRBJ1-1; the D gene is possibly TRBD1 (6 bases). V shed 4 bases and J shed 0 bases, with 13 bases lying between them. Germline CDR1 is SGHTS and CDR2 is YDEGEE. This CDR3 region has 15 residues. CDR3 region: CASSPRGAMNTEAFF. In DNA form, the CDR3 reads TGTGCCAGCAGCCCTCGGGGGGCGATGAACACTGAAGCTTTCTTT.

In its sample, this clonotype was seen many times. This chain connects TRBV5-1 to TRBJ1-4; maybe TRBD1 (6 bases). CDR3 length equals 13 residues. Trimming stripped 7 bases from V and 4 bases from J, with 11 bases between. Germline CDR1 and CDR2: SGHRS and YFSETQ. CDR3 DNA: TGCGCCAGCGCTGGACAGATTAATGAAAAACTGTTTTTT. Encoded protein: CASAGQINEKLFF.

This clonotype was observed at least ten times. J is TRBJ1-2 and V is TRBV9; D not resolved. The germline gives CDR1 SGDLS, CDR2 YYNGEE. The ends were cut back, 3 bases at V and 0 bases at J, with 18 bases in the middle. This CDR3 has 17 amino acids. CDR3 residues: CASSDTWEYQANYGYTF. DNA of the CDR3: TGTGCCAGCAGCGATACTTGGGAGTACCAAGCTAACTATGGCTACACCTTC.

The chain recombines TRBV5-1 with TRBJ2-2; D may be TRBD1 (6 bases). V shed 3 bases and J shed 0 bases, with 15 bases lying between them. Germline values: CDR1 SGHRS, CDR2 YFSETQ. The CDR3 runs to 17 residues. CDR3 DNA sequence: TGCGCCAGCAGCTCCGCCGACAGGCTGGCGAACACCGGGGAGCTGTTTTTT. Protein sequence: CASSSADRLANTGELFF. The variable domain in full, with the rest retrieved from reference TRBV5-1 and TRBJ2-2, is KAGVTQTPRYLIKTRGQQVTLSCSPISGHRSVSWYQQTPGQGLQFLFEYFSETQRNKGNFPGRFSGRQFSNSRSEMNVSTLELGDSALYLCASSSADRLANTGELFFGEGSRLTVL.

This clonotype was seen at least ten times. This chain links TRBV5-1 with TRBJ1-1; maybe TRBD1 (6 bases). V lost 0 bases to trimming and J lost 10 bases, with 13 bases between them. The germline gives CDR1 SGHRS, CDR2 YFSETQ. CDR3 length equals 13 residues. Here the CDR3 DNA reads TGCGCCAGCAGCTTGGATCAGGGGCGGGCAGCTTTCTTT. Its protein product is CASSLDQGRAAFF.